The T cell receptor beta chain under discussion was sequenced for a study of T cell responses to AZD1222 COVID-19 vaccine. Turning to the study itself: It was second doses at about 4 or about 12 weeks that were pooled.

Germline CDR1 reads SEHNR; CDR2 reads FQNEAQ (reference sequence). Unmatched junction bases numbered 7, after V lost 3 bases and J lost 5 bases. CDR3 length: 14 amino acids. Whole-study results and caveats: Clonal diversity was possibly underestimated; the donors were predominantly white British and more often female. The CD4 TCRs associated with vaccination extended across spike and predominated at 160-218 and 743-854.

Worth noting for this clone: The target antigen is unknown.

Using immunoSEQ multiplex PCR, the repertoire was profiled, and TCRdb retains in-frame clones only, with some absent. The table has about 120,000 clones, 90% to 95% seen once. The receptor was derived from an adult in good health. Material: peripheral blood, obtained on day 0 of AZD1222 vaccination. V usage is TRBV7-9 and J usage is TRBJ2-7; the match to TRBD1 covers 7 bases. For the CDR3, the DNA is TGTGCCAGCAGCTTCGGGACAGCGAGCAACGAGCAGTACTTC. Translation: CASSFGTASNEQYF.